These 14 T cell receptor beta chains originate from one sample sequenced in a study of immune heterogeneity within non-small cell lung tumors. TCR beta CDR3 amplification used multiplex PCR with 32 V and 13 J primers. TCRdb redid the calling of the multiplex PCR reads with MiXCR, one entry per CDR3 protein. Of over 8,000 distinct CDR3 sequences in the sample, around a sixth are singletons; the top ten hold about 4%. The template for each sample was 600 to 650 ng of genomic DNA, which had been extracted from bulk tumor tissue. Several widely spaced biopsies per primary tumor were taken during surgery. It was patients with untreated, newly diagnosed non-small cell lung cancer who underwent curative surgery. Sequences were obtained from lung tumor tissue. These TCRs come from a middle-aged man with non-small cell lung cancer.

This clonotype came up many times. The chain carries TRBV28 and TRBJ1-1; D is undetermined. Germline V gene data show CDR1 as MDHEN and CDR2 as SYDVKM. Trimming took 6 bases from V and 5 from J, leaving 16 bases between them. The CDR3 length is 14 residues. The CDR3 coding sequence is TGTGCCAGCAGCCCTCTACTCCGGGCGACTGAAGCTTTCTTT. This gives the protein CASSPLLRATEAFF.

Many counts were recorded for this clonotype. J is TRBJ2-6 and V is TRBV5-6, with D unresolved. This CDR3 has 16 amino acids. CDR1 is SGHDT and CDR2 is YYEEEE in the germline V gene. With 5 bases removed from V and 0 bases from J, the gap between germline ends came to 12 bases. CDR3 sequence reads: CASRFGRYSGANVLTF. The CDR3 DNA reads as TGTGCCAGCAGATTCGGACGGTACTCTGGGGCCAACGTCCTGACTTTC.

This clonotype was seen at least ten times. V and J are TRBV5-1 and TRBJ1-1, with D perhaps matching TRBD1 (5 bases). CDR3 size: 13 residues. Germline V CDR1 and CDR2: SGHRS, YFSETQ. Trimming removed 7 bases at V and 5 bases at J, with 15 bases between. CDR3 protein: CASESGSGTEAFF. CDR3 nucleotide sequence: TGCGCCAGCGAGTCAGGGTCGGGGACTGAAGCTTTCTTT.

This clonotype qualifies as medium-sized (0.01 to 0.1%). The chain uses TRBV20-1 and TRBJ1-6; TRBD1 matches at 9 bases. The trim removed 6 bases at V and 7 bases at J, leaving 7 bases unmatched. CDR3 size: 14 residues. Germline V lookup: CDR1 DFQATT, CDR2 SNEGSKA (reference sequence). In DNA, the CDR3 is TGCAGTGCAGGACAGGGGTGGGGGAATTCACCCCTCCACTTT. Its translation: CSAGQGWGNSPLHF.

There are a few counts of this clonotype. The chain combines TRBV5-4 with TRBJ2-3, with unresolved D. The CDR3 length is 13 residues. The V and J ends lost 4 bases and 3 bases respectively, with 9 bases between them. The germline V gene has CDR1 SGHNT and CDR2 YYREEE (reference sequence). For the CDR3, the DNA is TGTGCCAGCAGCCTGCGGCCTACAGATACGCAGTATTTT. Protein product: CASSLRPTDTQYF.

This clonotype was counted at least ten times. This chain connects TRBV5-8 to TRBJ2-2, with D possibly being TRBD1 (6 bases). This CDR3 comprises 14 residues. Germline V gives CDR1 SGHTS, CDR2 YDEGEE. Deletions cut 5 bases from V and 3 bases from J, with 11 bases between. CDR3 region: CASRNHRDTGELFF. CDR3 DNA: TGTGCCAGCAGGAACCACAGGGACACCGGGGAGCTGTTTTTT.

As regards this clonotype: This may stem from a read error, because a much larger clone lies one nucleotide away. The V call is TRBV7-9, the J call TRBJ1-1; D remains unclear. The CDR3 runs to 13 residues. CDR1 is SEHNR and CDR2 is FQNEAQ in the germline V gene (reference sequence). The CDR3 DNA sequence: TGTGCCAGCAGCTTAAGGGAGAACACTGAAGATTTCTTT. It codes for CASSLRENTEDFF.

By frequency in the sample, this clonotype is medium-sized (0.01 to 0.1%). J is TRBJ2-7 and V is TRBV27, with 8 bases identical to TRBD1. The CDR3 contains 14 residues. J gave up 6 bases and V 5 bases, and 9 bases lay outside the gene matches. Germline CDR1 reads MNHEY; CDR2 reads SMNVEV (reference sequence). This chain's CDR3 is CASSHQGALFEQYF. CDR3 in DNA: TGTGCCAGCAGTCATCAGGGGGCGTTATTCGAGCAGTACTTC.

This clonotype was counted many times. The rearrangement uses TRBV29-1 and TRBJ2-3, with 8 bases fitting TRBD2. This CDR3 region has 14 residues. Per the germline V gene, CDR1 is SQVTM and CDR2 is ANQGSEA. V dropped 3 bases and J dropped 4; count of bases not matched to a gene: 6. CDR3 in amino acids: CSVDVGGASDTQYF. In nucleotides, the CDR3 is TGCAGCGTTGACGTCGGGGGGGCATCAGATACGCAGTATTTT.

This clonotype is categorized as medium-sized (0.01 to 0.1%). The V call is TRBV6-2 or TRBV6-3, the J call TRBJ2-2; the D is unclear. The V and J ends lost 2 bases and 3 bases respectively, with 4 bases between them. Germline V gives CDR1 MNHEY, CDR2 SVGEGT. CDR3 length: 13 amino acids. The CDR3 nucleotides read TGTGCCAGCAGTTACAGGGACACCGGGGAGCTGTTTTTT. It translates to CASSYRDTGELFF.

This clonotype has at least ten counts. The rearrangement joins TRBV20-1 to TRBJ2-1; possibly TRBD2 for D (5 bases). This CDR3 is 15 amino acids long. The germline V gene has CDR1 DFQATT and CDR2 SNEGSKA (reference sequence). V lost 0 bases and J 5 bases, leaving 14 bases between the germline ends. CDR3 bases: TGCAGTGCTAGAGATGAGCGGCGGAAAGACAATGAGCAGTTCTTC. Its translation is CSARDERRKDNEQFF.

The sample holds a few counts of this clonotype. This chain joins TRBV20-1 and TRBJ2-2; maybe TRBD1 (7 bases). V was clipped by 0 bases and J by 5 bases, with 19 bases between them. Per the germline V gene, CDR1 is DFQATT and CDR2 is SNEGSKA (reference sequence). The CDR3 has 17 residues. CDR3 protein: CSARDTGDSPRTGELFF. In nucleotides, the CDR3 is TGCAGTGCTAGAGATACGGGGGACAGCCCGAGAACCGGGGAGCTGTTTTTT.

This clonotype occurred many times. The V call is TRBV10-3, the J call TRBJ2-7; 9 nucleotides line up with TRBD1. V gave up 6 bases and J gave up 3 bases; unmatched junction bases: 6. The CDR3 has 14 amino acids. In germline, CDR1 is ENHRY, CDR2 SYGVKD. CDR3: CAISPGQGYYEQYF. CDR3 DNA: TGTGCCATCAGCCCGGGACAGGGATACTACGAGCAGTACTTC.

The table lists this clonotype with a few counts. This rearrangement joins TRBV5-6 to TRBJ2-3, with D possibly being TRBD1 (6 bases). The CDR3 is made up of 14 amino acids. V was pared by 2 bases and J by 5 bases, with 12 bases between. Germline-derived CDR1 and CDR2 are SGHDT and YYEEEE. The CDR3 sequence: CASSLTGSEDTQYF. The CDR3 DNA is TGTGCCAGCAGCTTAACAGGGTCGGAAGATACGCAGTATTTT.